The 24 T cell receptor beta chains below all came from one sample that was sequenced in a study of cytomegalovirus exposure and HLA in healthy donors. The PCR contained 60 Vbeta and 13 Jbeta primers. TCRdb keeps only in-frame clones here, not all; method: immunoSEQ multiplex PCR. The data show a few hundred thousand clones, around 90% seen once. The specimen was PBMCs. The receptors originated from a girl aged 2 to 9 in good health and CMV-seronegative.

This clone came up once. This chain uses TRBV4-2 with TRBJ2-3, with TRBD2 identical over 11 bases. J was trimmed by 6 bases and V by 1 base; bases with no gene match: 12. CDR1 and CDR2 from the germline V gene are LGHNA and YNFKEQ. There are 18 residues in the CDR3. The CDR3 DNA sequence: TGTGCCAGCAGCCAAGCCCTCAGGGGTCTAGCGGGAGGTGATACGCAGTATTTT. Translation gives CASSQALRGLAGGDTQYF.

J is TRBJ1-1 and V is TRBV6-4; no clear D gene. The CDR3 spans 15 residues. Trimming stripped 2 bases from V and 5 bases from J, with 15 bases between. CDR1 and CDR2 from the germline V gene are MRHNA and SNTAGT. The CDR3 spells CASSDQAGESTEAFF. The DNA of the CDR3 is TGTGCCAGCAGTGACCAGGCCGGGGAGTCGACTGAAGCTTTCTTT.

This chain joins TRBV7-9 and TRBJ2-2; 8 bases map to TRBD1. J gave up 0 bases and V 5 bases, and 8 bases lay outside the gene matches. Germline CDR1 and CDR2: SEHNR and FQNEAQ (reference sequence). The CDR3 sequence is 17 residues long. In DNA, the CDR3 is TGTGCCAGCAGCAATCGACAGGGGTTCGCGAACACCGGGGAGCTGTTTTTT. Translated, it gives CASSNRQGFANTGELFF.

The chain couples TRBV25-1 to TRBJ1-2, with 7 bases fitting TRBD1. With 5 bases clipped from V and 2 bases from J, the junction kept 2 bases outside the gene matches. The CDR3 has 13 residues. The germline CDR1 and CDR2 sequences are MGHDK and SYGVNS. The CDR3 nucleotides read TGTGCCAGCAGTCAACAGGGGAACTATGGCTACACCTTC. This translates into CASSQQGNYGYTF.

The chain carries TRBV13 and TRBJ2-7; TRBD2 agrees at 11 bases. The junction had 5 bases not matched to a gene; V was cut back by 4 bases and J by 0 bases. CDR1 is PRHDT and CDR2 is FYEKMQ in the germline V gene (reference sequence). The CDR3 length is 16 residues. The CDR3 DNA is TGTGCCAGCAGCTCCTTAGCGGGGGGGAGCTCCTACGAGCAGTACTTC. The encoded protein is CASSSLAGGSSYEQYF.

A single count supports this clone. The CDR3: CASSLTGGGEAFF. For the CDR3, the DNA is TGCGCCAGCAGCTTGACAGGGGGCGGTGAAGCTTTCTTT. The chain recombines TRBV5-1 with TRBJ1-1; TRBD1 aligns across 9 bases. The ends lost 1 base at V and 7 bases at J; junction bases unmatched: 2. This CDR3 comprises 13 residues. CDR1 and CDR2 from the germline V gene are SGHRS and YFSETQ. The full variable domain, rest sourced from reference TRBV5-1 and TRBJ1-1, is KAGVTQTPRYLIKTRGQQVTLSCSPISGHRSVSWYQQTPGQGLQFLFEYFSETQRNKGNFPGRFSGRQFSNSRSEMNVSTLELGDSALYLCASSLTGGGEAFFGQGTRLTVV.

This chain's CDR3 is CASSLDRDGQPQHF. As DNA, the CDR3 is TGTGCCAGCAGCCTCGACAGGGACGGCCAGCCCCAGCATTTT. V and J are TRBV6-6 and TRBJ1-5, with 7 positions matching TRBD1. The length of the CDR3 is 14 residues. The V and J ends lost 6 bases and 7 bases, in that order; junction bases with no gene match: 9. Per germline, CDR1 MNHNY and CDR2 SVGAGI (reference sequence).

The table lists this clone with a few counts. This rearrangement joins TRBV7-2 to TRBJ1-1, with D tentatively TRBD1 (6 bases). Looked up from germline, CDR1 is SGHTA and CDR2 is FQGNSA. The CDR3 covers 15 residues. Trimming cost V 0 bases and J 0 bases, with 8 bases left between them. The CDR3 sequence: CASSLAGGLNTEAFF. In DNA form, the CDR3 reads TGTGCCAGCAGCTTAGCCGGGGGGCTGAACACTGAAGCTTTCTTT.

The chain combines TRBV5-5 with TRBJ2-3; D gene ambiguous. The CDR3 is 13 amino acids. Germline-derived CDR1 and CDR2 are SGHKS and YYEKEE (reference sequence). V lost 2 bases to trimming and J lost 0 bases, with 4 bases between them. CDR3 in DNA: TGTGCCAGCAGCTTCTTCAGCACAGATACGCAGTATTTT. The encoded protein is CASSFFSTDTQYF.

The count of this clone is one. The chain couples TRBV6-1 to TRBJ2-7; 7 bases fit TRBD2. Germline lookup yields CDR1 MNHNS and CDR2 SASEGT. Unmatched junction bases numbered 8, after V lost 3 bases and J lost 6 bases. The CDR3 length is 14 residues. The CDR3 DNA reads TGTGCCAGCAGTGAGCTAGCGGACATCTCCGAGCAGTACTTC. Its translation is CASSELADISEQYF.

CDR3 nucleotides: TGTGCCAGCACGACTAGATTCACAGATACGCAGTATTTT. Protein sequence: CASTTRFTDTQYF. The gene calls are TRBV6-1 and TRBJ2-3; possible D gene TRBD2, 6 bases. CDR1 MNHNS and CDR2 SASEGT come from the germline V gene. The ends were cut back, 7 bases at V and 2 bases at J, with 10 bases in the middle. The CDR3 length is 13 residues.

This chain links TRBV18 with TRBJ1-2; D ambiguous. CDR3 size: 14 residues. Trimming took off 2 bases at V and 0 bases at J, with 7 bases between the two ends. Germline V gives CDR1 KGHSH, CDR2 LQKENI. The CDR3 here is CASSPGMPNYGYTF. The DNA of the CDR3 is TGTGCCAGCTCACCAGGCATGCCTAACTATGGCTACACCTTC.

The chain uses TRBV29-1 and TRBJ2-5; 11 bases align to TRBD1. The last part of the DNA fits TRBJ2-7 better; the J call may be wrong. CDR1 is SQVTM and CDR2 is ANQGSEA in the germline V gene. This CDR3 spans 12 amino acids. This chain's CDR3 is CSVGQGVYEQYF. The CDR3 bases are TGCAGCGTGGGACAGGGGGTGTACGAGCAGTACTTC.

The chain is built from TRBV6-6 and TRBJ1-4, with TRBD1 matching over 7 bases. This CDR3 has 14 residues. V dropped 6 bases and J dropped 4; count of bases not matched to a gene: 5. In germline, CDR1 is MNHNY, CDR2 SVGAGI (reference sequence). CDR3 sequence: CASRGQPNNEKLFF. In DNA form, the CDR3 reads TGTGCCAGCAGGGGACAGCCAAATAATGAAAAACTGTTTTTT.

CDR3: CASSPDRGPYEQYF. As DNA, the CDR3 is TGTGCCAGCAGTCCCGACAGGGGGCCCTACGAGCAGTACTTC. V gene TRBV6-1 combines with J gene TRBJ2-7, with TRBD1 matching 10 bases. Looked up from germline, CDR1 is MNHNS and CDR2 is SASEGT. J lost 2 bases, V lost 5 bases, and 3 bases had no gene match. The CDR3 loop spans 14 amino acids.

The CDR3 spells CASSASGTGGYGYTF. The CDR3 region has the DNA TGTGCCAGCAGCGCATCCGGGACAGGGGGCTATGGCTACACCTTC. The chain recombines TRBV5-6 with TRBJ1-2, with 11 bases lining up with TRBD1. V dropped 4 bases and J dropped 4; count of bases not matched to a gene: 6. Germline V CDR1 and CDR2: SGHDT, YYEEEE. The CDR3 has 15 amino acids.

V and J are TRBV6-5 and TRBJ1-2; D gene uncertain. Germline values: CDR1 MNHEY, CDR2 SVGAGI. Trimming removed 7 bases at V and 4 bases at J, with 16 bases between. CDR3 length: 14 residues. The CDR3 sequence is CASTSSLGGYGYTF. CDR3 bases: TGTGCCAGCACTTCCTCCCTCGGCGGCTATGGCTACACCTTC.

A single count supports this clone. In DNA form, the CDR3 reads TGCGCCAGCAGCCAAATCTCACCTAGCGGGAGAACGGCGGGCACCGGGGAGCTGTTTTTT. It is translated as CASSQISPSGRTAGTGELFF. The chain has TRBV4-1 and TRBJ2-2; 10 positions match TRBD2. The CDR3 totals 20 residues. Losses at the gene ends were 2 bases for V and 4 bases for J; bases not matched to a gene: 16. Germline V gives CDR1 MGHRA, CDR2 YSYEKL.

The table lists this clone with a count of one. The J gene is TRBJ1-4, the V gene TRBV5-6; 9 bases map to TRBD1. This CDR3 spans 14 amino acids. Trimming took 5 bases from V and 4 from J; bases not matched to a gene: 3. Germline V gives CDR1 SGHDT, CDR2 YYEEEE. The CDR3 region is CASSTTGGNEKLFF. In DNA, the CDR3 is TGTGCCAGCAGTACGACAGGGGGTAATGAAAAACTGTTTTTT. Using reference TRBV5-6 and TRBJ1-4 for the parts outside the CDR3, the full variable domain is DAGVTQSPTHLIKTRGQQVTLRCSPKSGHDTVSWYQQALGQGPQFIFQYYEEEERQRGNFPDRFSGHQFPNYSSELNVNALLLGDSALYLCASSTTGGNEKLFFGSGTQLSVL.

V and J are TRBV9 and TRBJ2-7, with 10 bases identical to TRBD1. V was clipped by 0 bases and J by 4 bases; unmatched bases: 10. The CDR3 sequence is 17 residues long. Germline V gene sequence: CDR1 SGDLS, CDR2 YYNGEE. The CDR3: CASSVAGGTGVPYEQYF. The CDR3 nucleotides are TGTGCCAGCAGCGTAGCTGGGGGGACAGGGGTACCGTACGAGCAGTACTTC.

This sequence joins TRBV6-5 and TRBJ2-1; D is undetermined. Per germline, CDR1 MNHEY and CDR2 SVGAGI. The CDR3 is 14 residues long. V shed 0 bases and J shed 9 bases, with 12 bases lying between them. CDR3 sequence reads: CASSYSIKEVEQFF. In nucleotides, the CDR3 is TGTGCCAGCAGTTACTCGATTAAAGAGGTTGAGCAGTTCTTC.

The rearrangement joins TRBV9 to TRBJ2-7, with D maybe TRBD2 (5 bases). This CDR3 has 17 amino acids. V was clipped by 4 bases and J by 3 bases, with 23 bases between them. CDR1 and CDR2 (germline): SGDLS, YYNGEE. As DNA, the CDR3 is TGTGCCAGCAGCCCGTATAATATAGGAGGACCTAGCTACGAGCAGTACTTC. Amino acids: CASSPYNIGGPSYEQYF.

The CDR3: CASGVSTGVAFF. The CDR3 coding sequence is TGTGCCAGCGGGGTTTCGACAGGGGTAGCTTTCTTT. V and J are TRBV6-1 and TRBJ1-1; 8 nucleotides line up with TRBD1. CDR1 and CDR2 (germline): MNHNS, SASEGT. Unmatched junction bases numbered 9, after V lost 8 bases and J lost 10 bases. This CDR3 has 12 residues.

V and J are TRBV19 and TRBJ2-1; D not resolved. The CDR3 sequence is 14 residues long. Germline CDR1 LNHDA, CDR2 SQIVND (reference sequence). V dropped 3 bases and J dropped 8 bases, with 14 bases sitting between them. The CDR3 loop is CASSISRPGDEQFF. The CDR3 DNA reads as TGTGCCAGTAGTATTTCGAGGCCCGGCGATGAGCAGTTCTTC.